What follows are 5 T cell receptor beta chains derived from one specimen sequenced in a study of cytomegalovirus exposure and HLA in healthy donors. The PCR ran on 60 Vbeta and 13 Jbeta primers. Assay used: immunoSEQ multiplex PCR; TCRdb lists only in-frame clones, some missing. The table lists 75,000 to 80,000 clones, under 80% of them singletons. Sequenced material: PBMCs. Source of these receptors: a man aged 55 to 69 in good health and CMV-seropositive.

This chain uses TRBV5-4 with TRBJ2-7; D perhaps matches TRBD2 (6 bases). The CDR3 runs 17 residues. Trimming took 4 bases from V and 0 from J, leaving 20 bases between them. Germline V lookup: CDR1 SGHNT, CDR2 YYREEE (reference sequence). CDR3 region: CASSPGPGDGSSYEQYF. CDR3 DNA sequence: TGTGCCAGCAGCCCAGGCCCTGGGGACGGGAGCTCCTACGAGCAGTACTTC.

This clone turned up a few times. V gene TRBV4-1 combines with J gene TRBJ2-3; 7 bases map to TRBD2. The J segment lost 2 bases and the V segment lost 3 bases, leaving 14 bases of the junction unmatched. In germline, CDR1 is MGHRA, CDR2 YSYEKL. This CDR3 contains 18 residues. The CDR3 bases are TGCGCCAGCAGCCAGGCCTCTAGGGGCGGGAGAGACACAGATACGCAGTATTTT. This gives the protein CASSQASRGGRDTDTQYF.

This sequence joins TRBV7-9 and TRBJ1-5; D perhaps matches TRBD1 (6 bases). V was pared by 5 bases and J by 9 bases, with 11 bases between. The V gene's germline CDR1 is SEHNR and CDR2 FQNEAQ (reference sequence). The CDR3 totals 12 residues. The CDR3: CASSLGQSPQHF. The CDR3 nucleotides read TGTGCCAGCAGCCTCGGACAGTCGCCCCAGCATTTT.

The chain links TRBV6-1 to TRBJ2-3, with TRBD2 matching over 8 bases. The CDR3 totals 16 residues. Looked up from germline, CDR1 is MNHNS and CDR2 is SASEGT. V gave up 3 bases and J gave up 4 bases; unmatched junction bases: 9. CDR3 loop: CASSDQRGPVADTQYF. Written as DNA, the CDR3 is TGTGCCAGCAGTGACCAGCGGGGGCCCGTCGCAGATACGCAGTATTTT.

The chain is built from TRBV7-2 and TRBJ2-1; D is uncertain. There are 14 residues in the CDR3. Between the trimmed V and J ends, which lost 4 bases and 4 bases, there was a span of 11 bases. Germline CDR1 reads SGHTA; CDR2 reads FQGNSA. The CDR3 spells CASSSPNIYNEQFF. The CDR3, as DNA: TGTGCCAGCAGCTCGCCGAACATATACAATGAGCAGTTCTTC.